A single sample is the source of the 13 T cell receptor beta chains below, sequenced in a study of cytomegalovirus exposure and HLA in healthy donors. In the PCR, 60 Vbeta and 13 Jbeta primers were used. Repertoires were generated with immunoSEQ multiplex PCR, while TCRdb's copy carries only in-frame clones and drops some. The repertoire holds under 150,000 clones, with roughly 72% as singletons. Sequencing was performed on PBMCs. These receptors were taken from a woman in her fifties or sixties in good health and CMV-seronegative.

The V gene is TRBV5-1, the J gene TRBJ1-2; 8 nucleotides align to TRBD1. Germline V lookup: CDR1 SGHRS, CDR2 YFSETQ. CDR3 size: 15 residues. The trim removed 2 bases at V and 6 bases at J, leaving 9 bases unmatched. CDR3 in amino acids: CASSFQGAVPNGYTF. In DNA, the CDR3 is TGCGCCAGCAGCTTTCAGGGGGCGGTCCCAAATGGCTACACCTTC. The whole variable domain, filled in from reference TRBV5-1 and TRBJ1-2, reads KAGVTQTPRYLIKTRGQQVTLSCSPISGHRSVSWYQQTPGQGLQFLFEYFSETQRNKGNFPGRFSGRQFSNSRSEMNVSTLELGDSALYLCASSFQGAVPNGYTFGSGTRLTVV.

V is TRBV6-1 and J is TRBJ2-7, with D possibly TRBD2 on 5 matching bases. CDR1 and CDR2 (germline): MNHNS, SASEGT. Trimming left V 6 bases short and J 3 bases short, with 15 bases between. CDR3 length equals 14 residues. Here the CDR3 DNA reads TGTGCCAGCAGGATAGGGAGTTTTAGCTACGAGCAGTACGTC. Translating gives CASRIGSFSYEQYV.

Here the CDR3 reads CASSLALGAGNTIYF. The DNA of the CDR3 is TGTGCCAGCAGCTTAGCGCTAGGGGCCGGAAACACCATATATTTT. The gene calls are TRBV7-9 and TRBJ1-3, with D maybe TRBD1 (5 bases). The CDR3 contains 15 residues. The germline gives CDR1 SEHNR, CDR2 FQNEAQ (reference sequence). The V end was cut by 0 bases, the J end by 4 bases, with 10 bases between.

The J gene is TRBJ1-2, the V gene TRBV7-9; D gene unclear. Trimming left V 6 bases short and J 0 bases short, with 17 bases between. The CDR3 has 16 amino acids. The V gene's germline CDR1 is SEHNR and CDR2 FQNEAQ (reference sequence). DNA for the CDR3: TGTGCCAGCAGTCCAGCGGGTGGTTCGACTAACTATGGCTACACCTTC. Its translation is CASSPAGGSTNYGYTF.

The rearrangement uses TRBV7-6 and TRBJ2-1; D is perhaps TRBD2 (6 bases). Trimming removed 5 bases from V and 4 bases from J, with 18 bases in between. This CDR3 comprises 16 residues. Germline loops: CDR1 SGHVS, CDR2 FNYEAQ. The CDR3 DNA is TGTGCCAGCAGCCCTCCCTTGGCGGGACTTTACAATGAGCAGTTCTTC. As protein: CASSPPLAGLYNEQFF.

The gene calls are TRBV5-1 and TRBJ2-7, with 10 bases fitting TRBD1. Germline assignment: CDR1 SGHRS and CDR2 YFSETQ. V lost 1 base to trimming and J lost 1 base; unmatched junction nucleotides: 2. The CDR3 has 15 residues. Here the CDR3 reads CASSLLGQGSYEQYF. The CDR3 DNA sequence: TGCGCCAGCAGCTTGCTGGGACAGGGGTCCTACGAGCAGTACTTC.

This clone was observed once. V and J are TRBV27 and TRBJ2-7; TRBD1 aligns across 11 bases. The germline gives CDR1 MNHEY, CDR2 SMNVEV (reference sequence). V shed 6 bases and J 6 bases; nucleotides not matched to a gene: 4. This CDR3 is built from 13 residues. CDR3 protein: CASSGQGAGEQYF. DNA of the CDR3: TGTGCCAGCAGCGGACAGGGGGCTGGCGAGCAGTACTTC.

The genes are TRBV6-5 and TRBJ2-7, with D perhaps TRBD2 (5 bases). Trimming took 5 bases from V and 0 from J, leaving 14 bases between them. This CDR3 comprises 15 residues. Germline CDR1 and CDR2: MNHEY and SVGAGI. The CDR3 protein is CASSRGSSFSYEQYV. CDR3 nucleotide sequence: TGTGCCAGCAGTCGGGGTTCATCCTTCTCCTACGAGCAGTACGTC.

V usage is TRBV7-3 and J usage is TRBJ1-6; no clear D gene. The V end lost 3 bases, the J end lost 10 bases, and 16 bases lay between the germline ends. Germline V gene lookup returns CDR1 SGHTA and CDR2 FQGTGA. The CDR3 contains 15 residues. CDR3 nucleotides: TGTGCCAGCAGCTTGGAGGGAACTGTAGGATCACCCCTCCACTTT. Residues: CASSLEGTVGSPLHF.

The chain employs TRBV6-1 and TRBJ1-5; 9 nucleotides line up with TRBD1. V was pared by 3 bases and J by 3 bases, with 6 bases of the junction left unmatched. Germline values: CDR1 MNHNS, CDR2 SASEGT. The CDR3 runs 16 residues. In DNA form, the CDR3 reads TGTGCCAGCAGTGACCGCAGGACAGGGGCCAATCAGCCCCAGCATTTT. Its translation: CASSDRRTGANQPQHF.

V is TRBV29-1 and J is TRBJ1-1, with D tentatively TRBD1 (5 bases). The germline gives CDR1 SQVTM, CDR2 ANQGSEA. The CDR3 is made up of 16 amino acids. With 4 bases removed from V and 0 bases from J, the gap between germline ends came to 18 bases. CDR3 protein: CSVVRAAAVMNTEAFF. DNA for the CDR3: TGCAGCGTTGTCAGGGCGGCAGCAGTAATGAACACTGAAGCTTTCTTT.

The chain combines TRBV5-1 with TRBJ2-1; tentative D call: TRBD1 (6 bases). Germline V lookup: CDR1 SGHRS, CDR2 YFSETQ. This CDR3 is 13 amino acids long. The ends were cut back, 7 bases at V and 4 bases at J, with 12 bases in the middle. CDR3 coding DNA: TGCGCCAGCTCCGTGGGGGCATACAATGAGCAGTTCTTC. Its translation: CASSVGAYNEQFF.

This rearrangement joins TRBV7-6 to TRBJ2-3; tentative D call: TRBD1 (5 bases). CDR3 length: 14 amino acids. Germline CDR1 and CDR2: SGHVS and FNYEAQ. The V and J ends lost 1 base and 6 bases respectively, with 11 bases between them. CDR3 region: CASSLGAGLDTQYF. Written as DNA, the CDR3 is TGTGCCAGCAGCTTAGGGGCAGGGCTGGATACGCAGTATTTT.